Shown below are 10 T cell receptor beta chains from a single sample sequenced in a study of T cells after posttransplantation cyclophosphamide. Busulfan-fludarabine conditioning, marrow transplant, and cyclophosphamide on days +3 and +4 were administered. Sequenced by immunoSEQ multiplex PCR; TCRdb stores in-frame clones only, minus some. Altogether under 15,000 clones were found in the sample, and no singletons occur. The material was PBMCs, obtained after allogeneic stem cell transplant with posttransplant cyclophosphamide. The origin of the receptors is a female patient in her forties or fifties who received an allogeneic stem cell transplant from an unrelated donor, was CMV-positive, and had acute GVHD only. Some of the T cells may derive from the graft donor.

This clone was seen at least ten times. The chain has TRBV7-2 and TRBJ1-4; D perhaps matches TRBD1 (6 bases). The CDR3 contains 12 residues. Germline V CDR1 and CDR2: SGHTA, FQGNSA. Trimming took 5 bases from V and 8 from J, leaving 9 bases between them. The CDR3 sequence: CASSPRGEKLFF. Here the CDR3 DNA reads TGTGCCAGCAGCCCAAGGGGGGAAAAACTGTTTTTT.

This clone was found a few times. V gene TRBV7-2 combines with J gene TRBJ2-5; TRBD2 agrees at 9 bases. This CDR3 has 18 residues. CDR1 is SGHTA, CDR2 FQGNSA, per germline. J gave up 2 bases and V 1 base, and 11 bases lay outside the gene matches. CDR3 amino acids: CASSLGSSGAPGQETQYF. The CDR3 bases are TGTGCCAGCAGCTTAGGATCTAGCGGGGCCCCGGGGCAAGAGACCCAGTACTTC.

This clone was seen many times. This sequence joins TRBV2 and TRBJ2-3; 9 bases match TRBD1. Germline assignment: CDR1 SNHLY and CDR2 FYNNEI. The trim removed 4 bases at V and 10 bases at J, leaving 3 bases unmatched. This CDR3 is built from 12 residues. The CDR3 region is CASSGRQGAQYF. The CDR3 region has the DNA TGTGCCAGCAGTGGCAGACAGGGGGCGCAGTATTTT.

This clone was observed many times. J is TRBJ2-1 and V is TRBV30, with TRBD2 identical over 10 bases. The CDR3 sequence is 13 residues long. Germline V gives CDR1 GTSNPN, CDR2 SVGIG (reference sequence). V lost 5 bases, J lost 4 bases, and 2 bases stayed unmatched. The CDR3 is CAWFSGRYNEQFF. The DNA for the CDR3 is TGTGCCTGGTTTAGCGGGAGGTACAATGAGCAGTTCTTC. The full variable domain, rest sourced from reference TRBV30 and TRBJ2-1, is SQTIHQWPATLVQPVGSPLSLECTVEGTSNPNLYWYRQAAGRGLQLLFYSVGIGQISSEVPQNLSASRPQDRQFILSSKKLLLSDSGFYLCAWFSGRYNEQFFGPGTRLTVL.

Many counts were recorded for this clone. The chain joins TRBV4-1 to TRBJ2-6; D unclear. The germline V and J ends were trimmed by 1 base and 5 bases, with 15 bases remaining between them. Germline V gives CDR1 MGHRA, CDR2 YSYEKL. This CDR3 has 17 amino acids. The CDR3 is CASSQGGLENRANVLTF. The DNA of the CDR3 is TGCGCCAGCAGCCAAGGAGGTTTGGAAAACAGGGCCAACGTCCTGACTTTC.

This clone was counted ten times or more. The chain employs TRBV5-4 and TRBJ1-1; 11 bases match TRBD1. Germline CDR1 SGHNT, CDR2 YYREEE (reference sequence). V dropped 4 bases and J dropped 8; count of bases not matched to a gene: 7. This CDR3 has 14 amino acids. CDR3 loop: CASSLGQGAREAFF. CDR3 coding DNA: TGTGCCAGCAGCCTTGGACAGGGGGCTAGGGAAGCTTTCTTT.

This clone was counted at least ten times. The gene calls are TRBV7-9 and TRBJ1-2; 8 positions match TRBD1. Germline CDR1 and CDR2: SEHNR and FQNEAQ (reference sequence). V lost 4 bases and J lost 1; bases outside the gene matches: 5. The CDR3 spans 15 residues. For the CDR3, the DNA is TGTGCCAGCAGCTCAGGACAGGGAGATAACTATGGCTACACCTTC. Translated: CASSSGQGDNYGYTF. The variable domain in full, completed from reference TRBV7-9 and TRBJ1-2, reads DTGVSQNPRHKITKRGQNVTFRCDPISEHNRLYWYRQTLGQGPEFLTYFQNEAQLEKSRLLSDRFSAERPKGSFSTLEIQRTEQGDSAMYLCASSSGQGDNYGYTFGSGTRLTVV.

The genes are TRBV28 and TRBJ2-7; TRBD2 might be the D (5 bases). The V gene's germline CDR1 is MDHEN and CDR2 SYDVKM. The ends were cut back, 1 base at V and 2 bases at J, with 12 bases in the middle. The CDR3 totals 15 residues. The CDR3 nucleotides are TGTGCCAGCAGTTTATATCGGGGTTTCACCTACGAGCAGTACTTC. This encodes CASSLYRGFTYEQYF.

There are many counts of this clone. This chain uses TRBV5-1 with TRBJ1-1, with D hard to call. This CDR3 spans 14 amino acids. Trimming took off 0 bases at V and 2 bases at J, with 8 bases between the two ends. Germline-derived CDR1 and CDR2 are SGHRS and YFSETQ. CDR3 residues: CASSLGIANTEAFF. CDR3 DNA: TGCGCCAGCAGCTTGGGTATAGCAAACACTGAAGCTTTCTTT. The variable domain in full, with the rest retrieved from reference TRBV5-1 and TRBJ1-1, is KAGVTQTPRYLIKTRGQQVTLSCSPISGHRSVSWYQQTPGQGLQFLFEYFSETQRNKGNFPGRFSGRQFSNSRSEMNVSTLELGDSALYLCASSLGIANTEAFFGQGTRLTVV.

This clone was seen only a few times. The chain is built from TRBV18 and TRBJ2-3; TRBD2 aligns across 8 bases. In germline, CDR1 is KGHSH, CDR2 LQKENI. CDR3 length: 15 amino acids. J was trimmed by 0 bases and V by 4 bases; bases with no gene match: 3. CDR3 residues: CASSLGLESTDTQYF. The CDR3 bases are TGTGCCAGCTCACTGGGACTAGAGAGCACAGATACGCAGTATTTT.